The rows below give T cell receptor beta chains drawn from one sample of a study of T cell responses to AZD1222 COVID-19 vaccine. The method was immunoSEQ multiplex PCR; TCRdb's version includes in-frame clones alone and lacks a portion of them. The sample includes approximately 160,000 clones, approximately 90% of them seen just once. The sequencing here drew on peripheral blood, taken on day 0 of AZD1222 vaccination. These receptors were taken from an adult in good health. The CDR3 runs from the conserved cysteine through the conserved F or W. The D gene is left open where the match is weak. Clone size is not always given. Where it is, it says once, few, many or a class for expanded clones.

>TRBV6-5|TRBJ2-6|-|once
TGTGCCAGCACCAAGGGTTCTGGGGCCAACGTCCTGACTTTC
CASTKGSGANVLTF
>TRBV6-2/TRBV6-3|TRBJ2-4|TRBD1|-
TGTGCCAGCAGCCCCACCGGGACAGGTAATATCATTCAGTACTTC
CASSPTGTGNIIQYF
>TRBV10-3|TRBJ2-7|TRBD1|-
TGTGCCATCAGTGAGTTCCCAGGGGGCGTAGGCGAGCAGTACTTC
CAISEFPGGVGEQYF
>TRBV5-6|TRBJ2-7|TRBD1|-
TGTGCCAGCAGCCTGGGACAGTCCTACGAGCAGTACTTC
CASSLGQSYEQYF
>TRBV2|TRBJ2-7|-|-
TGTGCCAGCAGAGAGTTCCTAGGAGACGAGCAGTACTTC
CASREFLGDEQYF
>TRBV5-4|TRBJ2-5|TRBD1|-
TGTGCCAGCAGCTTGGAGGGACAGTCTCGGCAGACCCAGTACTTC
CASSLEGQSRQTQYF
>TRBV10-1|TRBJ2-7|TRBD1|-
TGCGCCAGCAAGTCCCCGGGGACAGGGGGTTTCTACGAGCAGTACTTC
CASKSPGTGGFYEQYF
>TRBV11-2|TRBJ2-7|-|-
TGTGCCAGCAGCTTAGCCAGGACTGTGGAGCAGTACTTC
CASSLARTVEQYF
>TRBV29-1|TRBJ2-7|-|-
TGCAGCGTTGAAGTGGGCGGGGAGCAGTACTTC
CSVEVGGEQYF
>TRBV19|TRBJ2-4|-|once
TGTGCCAGTAGTATAGGTACCCCCTTAGACATTCAGTACTTC
CASSIGTPLDIQYF
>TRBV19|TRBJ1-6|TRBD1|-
TGTGCCAGTAGGGACAGGGGCCATTCACCCCTCCACTTT
CASRDRGHSPLHF
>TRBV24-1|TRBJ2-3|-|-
TGTGCCACCAGTGATGCCGGGGCGTCATTGTATACGCAGTATTTT
CATSDAGASLYTQYF
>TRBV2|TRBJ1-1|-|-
TGTGCCAGGCTGGAACCCATGGGCACTGAAGCTTTCTTT
CARLEPMGTEAFF
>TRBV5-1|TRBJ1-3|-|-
TGCGCCAGCAGCTCGGCCCCGCTGTCGGGAAACACCATATATTTT
CASSSAPLSGNTIYF
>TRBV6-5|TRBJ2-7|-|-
TGTGCCAGCAGTTACTCAGGATCCGAGCAGTACTTC
CASSYSGSEQYF
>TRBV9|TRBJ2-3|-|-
TGTGCCAGCAGCGTAGAAGGAGGCCAACCCACAGATACGCAGTATTTT
CASSVEGGQPTDTQYF
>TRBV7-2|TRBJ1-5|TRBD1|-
TGTGCCAGCAGCCTACGAGGGGGCGGTCAGCCCCAGCATTTT
CASSLRGGGQPQHF
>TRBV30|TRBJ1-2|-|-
TGTGCCTTGACGACAGTACTCTCCTATGGCTACACCTTC
CALTTVLSYGYTF
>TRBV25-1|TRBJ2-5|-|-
TGTGCCAGCAGTGGCCGACGTGCAGGGCCGCAAGAGACCCAGTACTTC
CASSGRRAGPQETQYF
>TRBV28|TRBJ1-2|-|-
TGTGCCAGCAGTACAAACCGAGGGGAGTATGGCTACACCTTC
CASSTNRGEYGYTF
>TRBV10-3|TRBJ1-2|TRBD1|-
TGTGCCATCAGGGAGGGACAGGCTGTTCATGGCTACACCTTC
CAIREGQAVHGYTF
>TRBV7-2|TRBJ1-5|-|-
TGTGCCAGCAGCTTGCTGGTAGGGGCCAATCAGCCCCAGCATTTT
CASSLLVGANQPQHF
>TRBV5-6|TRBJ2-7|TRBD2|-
TGTGCCAGCAGCTTGGCCGGGGGGGTCTCCTACGAGCAGTACTTC
CASSLAGGVSYEQYF
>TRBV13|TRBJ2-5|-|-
TGTGCCAGCAGCTTTGGGAGCCCGGAGACCCAGTACTTC
CASSFGSPETQYF
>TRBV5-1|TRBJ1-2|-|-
TGCGCCAGCAGCCCACGGGACGGAGATAACTATGGCTACACCTTC
CASSPRDGDNYGYTF
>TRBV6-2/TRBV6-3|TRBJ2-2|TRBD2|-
TGTGCCAGCAGTCCACCCCCCTTTGGACTAGCCACCGGGGAGCTGTTTTTT
CASSPPPFGLATGELFF
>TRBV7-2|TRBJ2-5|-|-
TGTGCCAGCAGCTTAAGCCGCGAGCAGAGGGAGACCCAGTACTTC
CASSLSREQRETQYF
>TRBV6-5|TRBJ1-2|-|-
TGTGCCAGCAGTTCGTCCTATGGCTACACCTTC
CASSSSYGYTF
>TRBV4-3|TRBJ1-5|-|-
TGCGCCAGCAGCCAAGAGGTTTTTAATCAGCCCCAGCATTTT
CASSQEVFNQPQHF
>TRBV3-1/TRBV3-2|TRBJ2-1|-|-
TGTGCCAGCAGCCAGTCGGTGAGTGGTGAGCAGTTCTTC
CASSQSVSGEQFF
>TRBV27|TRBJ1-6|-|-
TGTGCCAGCAGTTTACAGGTCCAAAATTCACCCCTCCACTTT
CASSLQVQNSPLHF
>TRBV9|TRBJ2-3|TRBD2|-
TGTGCCAGCAGCGGGGGACTAGCGGGGCACACAGATACGCAGTATTTT
CASSGGLAGHTDTQYF
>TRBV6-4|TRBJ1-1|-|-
TGTGCCAGCAGTGCGGGGGTCGGTACTGAAGCTTTCTTT
CASSAGVGTEAFF
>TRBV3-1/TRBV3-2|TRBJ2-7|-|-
TGTGCCAGCAGCCAACACTCGTACGAGCAGTACTTC
CASSQHSYEQYF
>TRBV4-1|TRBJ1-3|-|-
TGCGCCAGCAGCTTCGACCGGAGCTCTGGAAACACCATATATTTT
CASSFDRSSGNTIYF
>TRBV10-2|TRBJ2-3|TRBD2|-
TGCGCCAGCAGGGCGGGGGGCCTCACAGATACGCAGTATTTT
CASRAGGLTDTQYF
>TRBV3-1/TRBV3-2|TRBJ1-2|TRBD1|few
TGTGCCAGCACCGGACAGGGGGAAAATCGGGGCTACACCTTC
CASTGQGENRGYTF
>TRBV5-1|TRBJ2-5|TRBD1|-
TGCGCCAGCAGCTCGGGGAAATTGCAGGGGGCGCATGAGACCCAGTACTTC
CASSSGKLQGAHETQYF
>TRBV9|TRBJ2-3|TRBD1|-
TGTGCCAGCAGCGTCGGACAGGGTTTCACAGATACGCAGTATTTT
CASSVGQGFTDTQYF
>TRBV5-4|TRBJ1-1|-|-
TGTGCCAGCAGCTTGGTTGGGAGGACTGAAGCTTTCTTT
CASSLVGRTEAFF
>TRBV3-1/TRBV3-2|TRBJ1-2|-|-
TGTGCCAGCAGCCAAGCTCAAACAGGGCGCGGTGGCTACACCTTC
CASSQAQTGRGGYTF
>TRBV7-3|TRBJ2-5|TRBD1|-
TGTGCCAGCAGCTCAACAGGGGGCCCCGAGACCCAGTACTTC
CASSSTGGPETQYF
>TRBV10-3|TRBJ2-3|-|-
TGTGCCATCAGTGTTGACGGAGGCACAGATACGCAGTATTTT
CAISVDGGTDTQYF
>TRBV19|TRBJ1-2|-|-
TGTGCCAGTAGTACCACAGGGTCTAATGGCTACACCTTC
CASSTTGSNGYTF
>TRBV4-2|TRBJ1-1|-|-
TGTGCCAGCAGCCAAGATTTGTGGGGGGGGACTGAAGCTTTCTTT
CASSQDLWGGTEAFF
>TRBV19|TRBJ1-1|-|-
TGTGCCAGTAGTATTGTCGGAGGAACCACTGAAGCTTTCTTT
CASSIVGGTTEAFF
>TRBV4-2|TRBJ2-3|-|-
TGTGCCAGCAGCCAAGGTGGGGCCTCAGGATGGAATACGCAGTATTTT
CASSQGGASGWNTQYF
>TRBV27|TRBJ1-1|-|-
TGTGCCAGCAGTTTATCAGTGAGCACTGAAGCTTTCTTT
CASSLSVSTEAFF
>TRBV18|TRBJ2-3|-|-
TGTGCCAGCTCATCAGCGACTAGGCCCTACACAGATACGCAGTATTTT
CASSSATRPYTDTQYF
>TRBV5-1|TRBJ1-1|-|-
TGCGCCAGCAGCTTGGATGGCAGGAACACTGAAGCTTTCTTT
CASSLDGRNTEAFF
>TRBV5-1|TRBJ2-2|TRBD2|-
TGCGCCAGCAGCTATCGGCTAGCGGGGGGCCCGAACACCGGGGAGCTGTTTTTT
CASSYRLAGGPNTGELFF
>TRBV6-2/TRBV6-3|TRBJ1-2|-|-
TGTGCCAGCAGTATCGGAACCTATGGCTACACCTTC
CASSIGTYGYTF
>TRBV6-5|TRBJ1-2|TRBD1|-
TGTGCCAGCAGTCGTCCCGGGACAGGGAACTATGGCTACACCTTC
CASSRPGTGNYGYTF